The 26 T cell receptor beta chains in this list originate from one sample, sequenced in a study of blood T cell repertoires in COVID-19. Profiling relied on immunoSEQ multiplex PCR, and the TCRdb table lists in-frame clones only, not all of them. The sample has some 200,000 clones, 70% to 90% seen once; the top ten hold 5.5% to 7%. Material: peripheral blood. All receptors derive from a man in his forties with active or convalescent COVID-19.

The rearrangement links TRBV7-9 to TRBJ1-2, with 8 bases that match TRBD1. Germline V gene sequence: CDR1 SEHNR, CDR2 FQNEAQ (reference sequence). The V and J ends lost 5 bases and 8 bases, in that order; junction bases with no gene match: 7. The CDR3 length is 13 residues. The CDR3 reads CASSLGQGKGYTF. CDR3 nucleotide sequence: TGTGCCAGCAGCCTCGGACAGGGAAAAGGCTACACCTTC. The variable domain in full, completed from reference TRBV7-9 and TRBJ1-2, reads DTGVSQNPRHKITKRGQNVTFRCDPISEHNRLYWYRQTLGQGPEFLTYFQNEAQLEKSRLLSDRFSAERPKGSFSTLEIQRTEQGDSAMYLCASSLGQGKGYTFGSGTRLTVV.

CDR3 protein: CAISELQGDEQYF. In DNA, the CDR3 is TGTGCCATCAGTGAGTTACAGGGAGACGAGCAGTACTTC. V gene TRBV10-3 combines with J gene TRBJ2-7, with D possibly matching TRBD1 (6 bases). Germline V CDR1 and CDR2: ENHRY, SYGVKD. V was clipped by 1 base and J by 5 bases, with 9 bases between them. The CDR3 consists of 13 residues.

The chain carries TRBV24-1 and TRBJ1-4; 10 bases fit TRBD1. The V and J ends lost 3 bases and 8 bases, in that order; junction bases with no gene match: 5. CDR1 KGHDR and CDR2 SFDVKD come from the germline V gene. This CDR3 region has 15 residues. In DNA, the CDR3 is TGTGCCACCAGTGATCCCAGGACAGGGGGGGAAAAACTGTTTTTT. Its protein is CATSDPRTGGEKLFF.

The chain couples TRBV9 to TRBJ1-2; 8 bases map to TRBD1. Per germline, CDR1 SGDLS and CDR2 YYNGEE. V trimming: 0 bases; J trimming: 7 bases; junction bases outside the gene matches: 17. This CDR3 region has 18 residues. Here the CDR3 DNA reads TGTGCCAGCAGCGTAGTGGCAGGGGGCGTAAAGTCGGAGGGTGGCTACACCTTC. Translated: CASSVVAGGVKSEGGYTF.

V and J are TRBV5-1 and TRBJ1-4, with a tentative D call TRBD1 (5 bases). Germline V gene sequence: CDR1 SGHRS, CDR2 YFSETQ. V was cut by 6 bases and J by 8 bases, with 14 bases left in between. The CDR3 consists of 13 residues. CDR3 region: CASTGQTGEKLFF. The CDR3 DNA follows: TGCGCCAGCACAGGGCAAACTGGAGAAAAACTGTTTTTT. The whole variable domain, filled in from reference TRBV5-1 and TRBJ1-4, reads KAGVTQTPRYLIKTRGQQVTLSCSPISGHRSVSWYQQTPGQGLQFLFEYFSETQRNKGNFPGRFSGRQFSNSRSEMNVSTLELGDSALYLCASTGQTGEKLFFGSGTQLSVL.

The chain combines TRBV18 with TRBJ1-6; 7 bases fit TRBD1. The J segment lost 5 bases and the V segment lost 3 bases, leaving 4 bases of the junction unmatched. The CDR3 consists of 15 residues. The germline gives CDR1 KGHSH, CDR2 LQKENI. CDR3 protein: CASSPGGTDNSPLHF. The CDR3 DNA is TGTGCCAGCTCACCTGGAGGGACAGATAATTCACCCCTCCACTTT.

This chain links TRBV11-2 with TRBJ2-4, with D perhaps matching TRBD2 (5 bases). The CDR3 loop spans 16 amino acids. Germline CDR1 SGHAT, CDR2 FQNNGV. Trimming took 2 bases from V and 0 from J, leaving 11 bases between them. This chain's CDR3 is CASSLSGWGAKNIQYF. Written as DNA, the CDR3 is TGTGCCAGCAGCTTAAGCGGTTGGGGAGCCAAAAACATTCAGTACTTC.

The chain recombines TRBV7-6 with TRBJ1-6; 9 bases are shared with TRBD1. V shed 2 bases and J 6 bases; nucleotides not matched to a gene: 5. Per germline, CDR1 SGHVS and CDR2 FNYEAQ. The CDR3 spans 16 residues. In DNA, the CDR3 is TGTGCCAGCAGCTTATCACGGGACAGGGCTAATTCACCCCTCCACTTT. Its protein is CASSLSRDRANSPLHF.

V usage is TRBV18 and J usage is TRBJ2-2; D is unresolved. The CDR3 contains 14 residues. Germline CDR1 reads KGHSH; CDR2 reads LQKENI. Trimming pared 3 bases from V and 3 bases from J, leaving 8 bases between. DNA of the CDR3: TGTGCCAGCTCACCCGGTAGTGACACCGGGGAGCTGTTTTTT. Protein product: CASSPGSDTGELFF.

The rearrangement uses TRBV7-8 and TRBJ1-5; 7 bases fit TRBD1. Trimming took 5 bases from V and 5 from J; bases not matched to a gene: 9. The CDR3 is made up of 15 amino acids. Per germline, CDR1 SGHVS and CDR2 FQNEAQ. CDR3 amino acids: CASSIDRVGDQPQHF. CDR3 nucleotides: TGTGCCAGCAGCATCGACAGGGTTGGCGATCAGCCCCAGCATTTT.

V usage is TRBV27 and J usage is TRBJ2-7, with D perhaps matching TRBD2 (7 bases). There are 15 residues in the CDR3. CDR1 and CDR2 (germline): MNHEY, SMNVEV (reference sequence). Trimming shortened V by 5 bases and J by 6 bases, and 20 bases separated the two germline ends. CDR3 nucleotide sequence: TGTGCCAGCAGTCCCGGAGGGGGGGAGTACAGCGAGCAGTACTTC. Its protein product is CASSPGGGEYSEQYF.

The chain has TRBV28 and TRBJ2-3; weak D call: TRBD1 (5 bases). V was clipped by 6 bases and J by 3 bases, with 19 bases between them. Germline lookup yields CDR1 MDHEN and CDR2 SYDVKM. The CDR3 loop spans 16 amino acids. The CDR3 DNA is TGTGCCAGCAGCCCCTCCGGACAAAAGGGGACAGATACGCAGTATTTT. Its protein product is CASSPSGQKGTDTQYF.

The chain employs TRBV6-6 and TRBJ2-2; TRBD2 agrees at 7 bases. This CDR3 has 15 residues. V was clipped by 0 bases and J by 7 bases; unmatched bases: 5. Germline V gene sequence: CDR1 MNHNY, CDR2 SVGAGI (reference sequence). The DNA for the CDR3 is TGTGCCAGCAGTTACTCGATGTCGGGAGGCGGGGAGCTGTTTTTT. Translation gives CASSYSMSGGGELFF.

This clone has just one count. Here the CDR3 reads CASRQTDRVQETQYF. The CDR3 DNA reads as TGTGCCAGCAGGCAGACTGACAGGGTCCAAGAGACCCAGTACTTC. The V gene is TRBV6-5, the J gene TRBJ2-5; 7 positions match TRBD1. V gave up 6 bases and J gave up 1 base; unmatched junction bases: 8. Germline loops: CDR1 MNHEY, CDR2 SVGAGI. CDR3 length: 15 amino acids.

The chain combines TRBV10-1 with TRBJ2-1; no firm D call. The V end was cut by 5 bases, the J end by 9 bases, with 14 bases between. This CDR3 has 13 amino acids. CDR1 and CDR2 from the germline V gene are WNHNN and SYGVQD (reference sequence). CDR3 sequence (DNA): TGCGCCAGCAGTCCGAGGTGGGTACGTGAGCAGTTCTTC. Its translation is CASSPRWVREQFF.

This chain joins TRBV5-4 and TRBJ2-7, with D perhaps TRBD2 (6 bases). Looked up from germline, CDR1 is SGHNT and CDR2 is YYREEE (reference sequence). The CDR3 runs to 14 residues. V dropped 5 bases and J dropped 0 bases, with 12 bases sitting between them. The CDR3 nucleotides read TGTGCCAGCAGTATTAGCGGTGTCTCCTACGAGCAGTACTTC. Protein product: CASSISGVSYEQYF.

This clone has only one observation. The gene calls are TRBV19 and TRBJ1-1, with 8 bases identical to TRBD1. This CDR3 region has 19 residues. The junction had 16 bases not matched to a gene; V was cut back by 4 bases and J by 0 bases. Per the germline V gene, CDR1 is LNHDA and CDR2 is SQIVND (reference sequence). The CDR3 coding sequence is TGTGCCAGTAGTACGGATCCCGGCGGGACAGGTACTATGAACACTGAAGCTTTCTTT. Residues: CASSTDPGGTGTMNTEAFF.

The chain recombines TRBV18 with TRBJ2-4, with 9 bases fitting TRBD1. The CDR3 runs 16 residues. Germline V gives CDR1 KGHSH, CDR2 LQKENI. The junction had 9 bases not matched to a gene; V was cut back by 3 bases and J by 6 bases. CDR3 sequence reads: CASSPKQGALGNIQYF. CDR3 coding DNA: TGTGCCAGCTCACCGAAACAGGGGGCGCTTGGAAACATTCAGTACTTC.

CDR3 in amino acids: CASSLFGGAANEKLFF. CDR3 nucleotide sequence: TGTGCCAGCAGCTTATTTGGGGGCGCGGCTAATGAAAAACTGTTTTTT. The chain joins TRBV7-3 to TRBJ1-4, with D possibly matching TRBD1 (6 bases). There are 16 residues in the CDR3. Between the trimmed V and J ends, which lost 2 bases and 3 bases, there was a span of 13 bases. In germline, CDR1 is SGHTA, CDR2 FQGTGA.

This sequence joins TRBV6-1 and TRBJ1-5; possible D gene TRBD1, 6 bases. The CDR3 covers 14 residues. Germline lookup yields CDR1 MNHNS and CDR2 SASEGT. The V end lost 1 base, the J end lost 4 bases, and 8 bases lay between the germline ends. The CDR3 coding sequence is TGTGCCAGCAGTGAAGTCAGGGGTAATCAGCCCCAGCATTTT. It encodes CASSEVRGNQPQHF.

In this sample, this clone turned up a few times. The chain employs TRBV6-4 and TRBJ2-1; TRBD2 matches 11 bases. The CDR3 contains 16 residues. Germline V gene data show CDR1 as MRHNA and CDR2 as SNTAGT. Trimming at V came to 6 bases and at J to 7 bases, leaving 11 bases not matched to a gene. The CDR3 loop is CASSPQTSGAANEQFF. CDR3 nucleotide sequence: TGTGCCAGCAGCCCTCAGACTAGCGGGGCGGCTAATGAGCAGTTCTTC.

This clone was counted a few times. As DNA, the CDR3 is TGTGCCAGCAGCTTTGGACAGGGAAGGGAAAAACTGTTTTTT. This codes for CASSFGQGREKLFF. The J gene is TRBJ1-4, the V gene TRBV7-9; TRBD1 matches 8 bases. Germline V gives CDR1 SEHNR, CDR2 FQNEAQ (reference sequence). Germline trimming cut 3 bases from V and 8 bases from J; bases unmatched to any gene: 5. This CDR3 is built from 14 residues.

The rearrangement links TRBV10-3 to TRBJ1-2; TRBD1 aligns across 7 bases. The V gene end was trimmed by 7 bases and the J gene end by 6 bases; junction bases not matched to a gene: 8. This CDR3 comprises 13 residues. Germline assignment: CDR1 ENHRY and CDR2 SYGVKD. The chain's CDR3 is CAINDRDSNGYTF. In nucleotides, the CDR3 is TGTGCCATCAACGACCGGGACAGTAATGGCTACACCTTC.

The rearrangement joins TRBV14 to TRBJ1-2, with no clear D. Looked up from germline, CDR1 is SGHDN and CDR2 is FVKESK. CDR3 size: 13 residues. The V end lost 0 bases, the J end lost 5 bases, and 7 bases lay between the germline ends. The CDR3 region is CASSQDLEYGYTF. DNA of the CDR3: TGTGCCAGCAGCCAAGATTTAGAATATGGCTACACCTTC.

The chain joins TRBV28 to TRBJ2-1; 8 bases are shared with TRBD1. The CDR3 contains 15 residues. The V segment lost 4 bases and the J segment 0 bases; nucleotides outside the gene matches: 2. Per the germline V gene, CDR1 is MDHEN and CDR2 is SYDVKM. The CDR3 region is CASSYRGSSYNEQFF. As DNA, the CDR3 is TGTGCCAGCAGTTACAGGGGGAGCTCCTACAATGAGCAGTTCTTC.

V is TRBV7-9 and J is TRBJ1-6; 9 positions match TRBD1. CDR1 SEHNR and CDR2 FQNEAQ come from the germline V gene (reference sequence). This CDR3 comprises 15 residues. J lost 7 bases, V lost 5 bases, and 6 bases had no gene match. CDR3 region: CASSGGDRENSPLHF. The CDR3 DNA sequence: TGTGCCAGCAGCGGAGGGGACAGGGAGAATTCACCCCTCCACTTT.